These 8 T cell receptor beta chains were all obtained from the same sample, sequenced in a study of blood T cell repertoires in COVID-19. Data came from immunoSEQ multiplex PCR; TCRdb stores just in-frame clones and leaves some out. The data hold approximately 200,000 clones, with more than 75% observed a single time. The sample was PBMCs or T cells enriched from blood (not recorded which). These receptors all stem from a man aged 30 to 45 in a cohort exposed to, infected with or recovered from COVID-19 (not recorded which).

This chain joins TRBV29-1 and TRBJ1-4; D gene ambiguous. Germline lookup yields CDR1 SQVTM and CDR2 ANQGSEA. The CDR3 runs to 16 residues. Trimming took off 7 bases at V and 4 bases at J, with 22 bases between the two ends. CDR3 residues: CSASGPDPALNEKLFF. For the CDR3, the DNA is TGCAGCGCCTCAGGCCCCGACCCTGCCCTTAATGAAAAACTGTTTTTT. The whole variable domain, remainder taken from reference TRBV29-1 and TRBJ1-4, is SAVISQKPSRDICQRGTSLTIQCQVDSQVTMMFWYRQQPGQSLTLIATANQGSEATYESGFVIDKFPISRPNLTFSTLTVSNMSPEDSSIYLCSASGPDPALNEKLFFGSGTQLSVL.

In its sample, this clone was seen a few times. This chain uses TRBV5-1 with TRBJ2-2, with 7 bases lining up with TRBD2. V gave up 6 bases and J gave up 7 bases; unmatched junction bases: 9. The CDR3 is made up of 14 amino acids. From germline, CDR1 is SGHRS and CDR2 YFSETQ. CDR3 in DNA: TGCGCCAGCAAGGCGGGAGTAGTAGACGGGGAGCTGTTTTTT. This sequence encodes CASKAGVVDGELFF.

The V and J genes are TRBV5-1 and TRBJ2-7; 8 positions match TRBD1. V lost 3 bases to trimming and J lost 5 bases; unmatched junction nucleotides: 13. Per the germline V gene, CDR1 is SGHRS and CDR2 is YFSETQ. The CDR3 totals 16 residues. CDR3 sequence: CASSSPRGQVIDEQYF. The CDR3 region has the DNA TGCGCCAGCAGCTCCCCTAGGGGACAGGTAATCGACGAGCAGTACTTC.

There are a few counts of this clone. V and J are TRBV7-2 and TRBJ2-7; 7 bases map to TRBD2. This CDR3 comprises 15 residues. The germline gives CDR1 SGHTA, CDR2 FQGNSA. V shed 1 base and J 2 bases; nucleotides not matched to a gene: 5. This CDR3 is CASSLGWGGAYEQYF. CDR3 in DNA: TGTGCCAGCAGCTTAGGCTGGGGGGGAGCCTACGAGCAGTACTTC.

Of note for this clone: The sample carries other DNA sequences with the same CDR3. The chain recombines TRBV18 with TRBJ1-5, with 10 bases lining up with TRBD1. Germline CDR1 KGHSH, CDR2 LQKENI. Trimming cost V 3 bases and J 2 bases; bases outside gene matches: 1. The CDR3 has 15 amino acids. CDR3 protein: CASSPGTGGNQPQHF. CDR3 nucleotides: TGTGCCAGCTCACCCGGGACAGGGGGCAATCAGCCCCAGCATTTT.

CDR3 nucleotide sequence: TGTGCCAGCAGTCCAATTTCCCCCTCTGGAAACACCATATATTTT. Translation: CASSPISPSGNTIYF. The V gene is TRBV7-8, the J gene TRBJ1-3; no clear D gene. The germline V gene encodes CDR1 SGHVS and CDR2 FQNEAQ. The CDR3 covers 15 residues. Trimming cost V 6 bases and J 0 bases, with 12 bases left between them.

This clone was observed a handful of times. The V and J genes are TRBV4-1 and TRBJ1-6; 8 bases align to TRBD1. The CDR3 is 16 residues long. J gave up 7 bases and V 4 bases, and 9 bases lay outside the gene matches. Germline assignment: CDR1 MGHRA and CDR2 YSYEKL. CDR3 region: CASSPEGGTGNSPLHF. DNA for the CDR3: TGCGCCAGCAGCCCTGAGGGTGGGACAGGAAATTCACCCCTCCACTTT.

The chain joins TRBV6-6 to TRBJ2-7; 12 nucleotides align to TRBD1. With V trimmed by 3 bases and J by 4 bases, 7 bases remained unmatched. The CDR3 length is 16 residues. Germline V gene data show CDR1 as MNHNY and CDR2 as SVGAGI (reference sequence). The CDR3 sequence is CASSYLGQGAQYEQYF. CDR3 nucleotide sequence: TGTGCCAGCAGTTATTTGGGACAGGGGGCGCAGTACGAGCAGTACTTC.